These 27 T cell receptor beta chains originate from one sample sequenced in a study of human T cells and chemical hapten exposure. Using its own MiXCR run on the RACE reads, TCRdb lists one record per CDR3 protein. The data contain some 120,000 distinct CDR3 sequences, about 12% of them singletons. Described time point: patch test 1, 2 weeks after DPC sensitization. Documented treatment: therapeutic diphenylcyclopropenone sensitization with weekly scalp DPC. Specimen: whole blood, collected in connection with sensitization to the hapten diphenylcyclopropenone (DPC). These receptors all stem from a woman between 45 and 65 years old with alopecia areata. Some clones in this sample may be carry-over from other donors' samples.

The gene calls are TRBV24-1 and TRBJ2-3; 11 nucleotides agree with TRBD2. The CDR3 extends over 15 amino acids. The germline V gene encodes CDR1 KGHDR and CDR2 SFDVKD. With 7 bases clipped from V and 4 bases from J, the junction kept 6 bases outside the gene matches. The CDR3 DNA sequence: TGTGCCACCAGCCCGCGACTAGCGGGGTCAGATACGCAGTATTTT. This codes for CATSPRLAGSDTQYF.

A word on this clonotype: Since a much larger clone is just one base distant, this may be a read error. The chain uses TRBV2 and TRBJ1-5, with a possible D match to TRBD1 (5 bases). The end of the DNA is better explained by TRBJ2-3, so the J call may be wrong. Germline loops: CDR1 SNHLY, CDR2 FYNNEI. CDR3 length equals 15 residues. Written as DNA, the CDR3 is TGTGCCAGCAGGGAACATACGACAGAAAATCAGCCCCAGTATTTT. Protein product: CASREHTTENQPQYF.

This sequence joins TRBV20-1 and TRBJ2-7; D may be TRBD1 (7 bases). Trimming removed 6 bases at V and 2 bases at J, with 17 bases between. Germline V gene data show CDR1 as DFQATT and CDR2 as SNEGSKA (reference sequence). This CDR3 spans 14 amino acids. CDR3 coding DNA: TGCAGTGCAGAGGAGGGACAGCCAACCTACGAGCAGTACTTC. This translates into CSAEEGQPTYEQYF.

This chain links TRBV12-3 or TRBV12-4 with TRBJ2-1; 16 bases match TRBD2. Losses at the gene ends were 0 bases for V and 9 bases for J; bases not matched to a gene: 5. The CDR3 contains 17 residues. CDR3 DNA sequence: TGTGCCAGCAGTTTAGCGGGACTAGCGGGAGGGTATGGTGAGCAGTTCTTC. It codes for CASSLAGLAGGYGEQFF.

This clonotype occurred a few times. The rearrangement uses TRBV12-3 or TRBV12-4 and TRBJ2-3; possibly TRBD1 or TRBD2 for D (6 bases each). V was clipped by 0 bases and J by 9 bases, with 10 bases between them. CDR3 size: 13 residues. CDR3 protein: CASSLARGETQYF. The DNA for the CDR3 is TGTGCCAGCAGTTTAGCGAGGGGGGAAACGCAGTATTTT.

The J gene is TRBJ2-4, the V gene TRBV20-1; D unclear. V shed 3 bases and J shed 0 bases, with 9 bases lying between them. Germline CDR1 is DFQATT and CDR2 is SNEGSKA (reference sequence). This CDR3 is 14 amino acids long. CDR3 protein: CSARPILAKNIQYF. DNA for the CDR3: TGCAGTGCTAGGCCGATTCTAGCCAAAAACATTCAGTACTTC.

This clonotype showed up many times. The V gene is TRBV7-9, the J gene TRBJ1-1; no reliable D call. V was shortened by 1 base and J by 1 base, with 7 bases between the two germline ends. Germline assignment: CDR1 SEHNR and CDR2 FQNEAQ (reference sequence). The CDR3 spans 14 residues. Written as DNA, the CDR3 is TGTGCCAGCAGCTTAGAAACAGAGAACACTGAAGCTTTCTTT. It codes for CASSLETENTEAFF.

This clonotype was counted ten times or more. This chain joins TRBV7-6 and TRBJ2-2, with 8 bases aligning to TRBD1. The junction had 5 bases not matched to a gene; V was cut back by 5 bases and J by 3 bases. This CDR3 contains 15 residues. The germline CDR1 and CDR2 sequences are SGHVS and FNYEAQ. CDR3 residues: CASSGGTGDTGELFF. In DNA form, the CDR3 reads TGTGCCAGCAGCGGCGGGACAGGAGACACCGGGGAGCTGTTTTTT.

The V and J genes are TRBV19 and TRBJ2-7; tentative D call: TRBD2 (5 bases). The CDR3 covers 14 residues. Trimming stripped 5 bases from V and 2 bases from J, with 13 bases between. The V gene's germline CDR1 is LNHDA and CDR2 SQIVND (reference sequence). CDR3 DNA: TGTGCCAGTAGTCCTCCGGACTCCCCCTACGAGCAGTACTTC. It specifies CASSPPDSPYEQYF.

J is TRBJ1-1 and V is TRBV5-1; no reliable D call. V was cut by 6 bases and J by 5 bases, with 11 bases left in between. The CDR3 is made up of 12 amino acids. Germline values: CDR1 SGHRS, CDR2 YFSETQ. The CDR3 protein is CASTAEGTEAFF. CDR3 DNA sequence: TGCGCCAGCACCGCTGAAGGGACTGAAGCTTTCTTT.

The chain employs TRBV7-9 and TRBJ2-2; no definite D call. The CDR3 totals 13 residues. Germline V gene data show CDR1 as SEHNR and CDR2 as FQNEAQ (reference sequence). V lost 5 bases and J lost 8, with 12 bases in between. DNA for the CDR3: TGTGCCAGCAGCCCCAGTATTTCGGGGGAGCTGTTTTTT. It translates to CASSPSISGELFF. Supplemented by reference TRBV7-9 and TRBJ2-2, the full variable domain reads DTGVSQNPRHKITKRGQNVTFRCDPISEHNRLYWYRQTLGQGPEFLTYFQNEAQLEKSRLLSDRFSAERPKGSFSTLEIQRTEQGDSAMYLCASSPSISGELFFGEGSRLTVL.

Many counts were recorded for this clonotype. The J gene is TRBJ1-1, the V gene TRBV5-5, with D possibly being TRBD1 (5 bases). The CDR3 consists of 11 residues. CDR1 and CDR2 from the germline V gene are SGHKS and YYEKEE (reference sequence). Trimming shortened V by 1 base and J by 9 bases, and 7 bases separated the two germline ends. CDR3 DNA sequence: TGTGCCAGCAGCTTGACGGGGCAAGCTTTCTTT. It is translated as CASSLTGQAFF.

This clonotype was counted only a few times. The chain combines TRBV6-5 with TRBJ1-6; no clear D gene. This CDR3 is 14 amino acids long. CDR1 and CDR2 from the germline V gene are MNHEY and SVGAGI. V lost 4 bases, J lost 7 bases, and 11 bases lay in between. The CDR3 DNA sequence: TGTGCCAGCAGTTGGATGCAGAAAAATTCACCCCTCCACTTT. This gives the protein CASSWMQKNSPLHF.

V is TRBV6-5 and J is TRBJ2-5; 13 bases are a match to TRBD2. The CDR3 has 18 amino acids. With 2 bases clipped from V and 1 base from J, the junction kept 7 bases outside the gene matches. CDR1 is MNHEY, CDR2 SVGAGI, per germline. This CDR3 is CASSYTWTSGGLQETQYF. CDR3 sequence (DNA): TGTGCCAGCAGTTACACGTGGACTAGCGGGGGCCTCCAAGAGACCCAGTACTTC.

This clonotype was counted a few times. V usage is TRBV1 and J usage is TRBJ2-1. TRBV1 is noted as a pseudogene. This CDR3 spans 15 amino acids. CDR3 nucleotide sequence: TGCACCAGCAGCCAAGATGCTCGAACCGAGGATGAGCAGTTCTTC. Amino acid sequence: CTSSQDARTEDEQFF.

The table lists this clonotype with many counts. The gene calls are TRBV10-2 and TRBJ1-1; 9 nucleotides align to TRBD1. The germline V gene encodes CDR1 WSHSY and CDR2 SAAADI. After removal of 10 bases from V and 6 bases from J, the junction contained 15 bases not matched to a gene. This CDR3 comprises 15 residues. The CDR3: CATKNFGTGRPEAFF. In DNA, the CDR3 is TGCGCCACCAAGAACTTCGGGACAGGGAGGCCTGAAGCTTTCTTT.

The CDR3, as DNA: TGTGCCAGCAGCCCGGGACTCACTACGCAGTATTTT. Its protein is CASSPGLTTQYF. The chain has TRBV27 and TRBJ2-3, with D maybe TRBD2 (6 bases). V lost 6 bases, J lost 8 bases, and 12 bases lay in between. This CDR3 is built from 12 residues. CDR1 MNHEY and CDR2 SMNVEV come from the germline V gene (reference sequence).

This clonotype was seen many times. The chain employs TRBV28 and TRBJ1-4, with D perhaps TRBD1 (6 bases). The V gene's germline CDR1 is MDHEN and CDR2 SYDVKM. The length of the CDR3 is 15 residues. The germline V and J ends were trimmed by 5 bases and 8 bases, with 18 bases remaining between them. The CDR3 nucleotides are TGTGCCAGCAGTCGTTACCGGGGGCCAGGGGAAAAACTGTTTTTT. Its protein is CASSRYRGPGEKLFF.

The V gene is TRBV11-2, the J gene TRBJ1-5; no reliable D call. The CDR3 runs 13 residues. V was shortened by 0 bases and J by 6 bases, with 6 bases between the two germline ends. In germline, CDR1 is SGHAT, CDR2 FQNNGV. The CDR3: CASSLDRGQPQHF. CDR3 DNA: TGTGCCAGCAGCTTAGATCGGGGTCAGCCCCAGCATTTT.

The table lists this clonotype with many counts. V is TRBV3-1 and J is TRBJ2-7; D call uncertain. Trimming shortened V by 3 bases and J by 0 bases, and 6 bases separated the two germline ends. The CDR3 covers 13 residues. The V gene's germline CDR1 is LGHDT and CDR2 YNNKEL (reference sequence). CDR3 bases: TGTGCCAGCAGCCAGTCCCTCTCCTACGAGCAGTACTTC. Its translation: CASSQSLSYEQYF.

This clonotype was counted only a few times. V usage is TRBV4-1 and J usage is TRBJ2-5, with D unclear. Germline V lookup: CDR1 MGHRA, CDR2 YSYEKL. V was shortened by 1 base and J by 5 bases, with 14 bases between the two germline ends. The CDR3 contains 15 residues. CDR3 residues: CASSQASAPPETQYF. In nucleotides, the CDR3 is TGCGCCAGCAGCCAAGCCTCAGCCCCCCCGGAGACCCAGTACTTC.

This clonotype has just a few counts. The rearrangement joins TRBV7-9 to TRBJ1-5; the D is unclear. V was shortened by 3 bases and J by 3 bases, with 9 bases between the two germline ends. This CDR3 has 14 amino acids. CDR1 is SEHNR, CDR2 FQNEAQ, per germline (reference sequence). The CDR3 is CASSFGSTNQPQHF. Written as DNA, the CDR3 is TGTGCCAGCAGCTTCGGGAGTACCAATCAGCCCCAGCATTTT.

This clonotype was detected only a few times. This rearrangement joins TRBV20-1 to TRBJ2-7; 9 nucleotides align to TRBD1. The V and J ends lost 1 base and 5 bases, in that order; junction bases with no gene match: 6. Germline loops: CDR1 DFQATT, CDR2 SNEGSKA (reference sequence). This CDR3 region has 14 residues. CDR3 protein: CSARGDRERDEQYF. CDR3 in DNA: TGCAGTGCTAGAGGGGACAGGGAAAGGGACGAGCAGTACTTC.

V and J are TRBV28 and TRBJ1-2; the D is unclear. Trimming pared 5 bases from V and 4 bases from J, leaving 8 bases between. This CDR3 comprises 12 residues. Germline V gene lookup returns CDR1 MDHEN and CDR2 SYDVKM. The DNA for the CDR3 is TGTGCCAGCAGTCCCCGCCTCTATGGCTACACCTTC. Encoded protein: CASSPRLYGYTF.

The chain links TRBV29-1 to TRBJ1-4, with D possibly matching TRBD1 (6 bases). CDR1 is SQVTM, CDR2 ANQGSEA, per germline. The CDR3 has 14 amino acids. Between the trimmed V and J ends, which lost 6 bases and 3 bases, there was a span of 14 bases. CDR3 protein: CSVTLTGSNEKLFF. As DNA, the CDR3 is TGCAGCGTGACCCTGACAGGTTCTAATGAAAAACTGTTTTTT. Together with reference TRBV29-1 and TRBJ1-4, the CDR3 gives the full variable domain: SAVISQKPSRDICQRGTSLTIQCQVDSQVTMMFWYRQQPGQSLTLIATANQGSEATYESGFVIDKFPISRPNLTFSTLTVSNMSPEDSSIYLCSVTLTGSNEKLFFGSGTQLSVL.

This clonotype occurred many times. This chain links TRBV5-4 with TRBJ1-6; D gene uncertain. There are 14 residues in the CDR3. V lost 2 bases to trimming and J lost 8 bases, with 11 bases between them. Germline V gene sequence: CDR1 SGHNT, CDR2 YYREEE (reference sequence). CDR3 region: CASSLGMTDSPLHF. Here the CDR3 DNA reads TGTGCCAGCAGCTTAGGCATGACGGATTCACCCCTCCACTTT. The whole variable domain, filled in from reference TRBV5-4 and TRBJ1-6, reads ETGVTQSPTHLIKTRGQQVTLRCSSQSGHNTVSWYQQALGQGPQFIFQYYREEENGRGNFPPRFSGLQFPNYSSELNVNALELDDSALYLCASSLGMTDSPLHFGNGTRLTVT.

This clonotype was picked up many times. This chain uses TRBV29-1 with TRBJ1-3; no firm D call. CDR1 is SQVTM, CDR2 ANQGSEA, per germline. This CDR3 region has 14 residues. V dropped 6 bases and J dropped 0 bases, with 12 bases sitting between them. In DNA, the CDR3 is TGCAGCGTGACCGACGGGGACTCTGGAAACACCATATATTTT. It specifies CSVTDGDSGNTIYF.